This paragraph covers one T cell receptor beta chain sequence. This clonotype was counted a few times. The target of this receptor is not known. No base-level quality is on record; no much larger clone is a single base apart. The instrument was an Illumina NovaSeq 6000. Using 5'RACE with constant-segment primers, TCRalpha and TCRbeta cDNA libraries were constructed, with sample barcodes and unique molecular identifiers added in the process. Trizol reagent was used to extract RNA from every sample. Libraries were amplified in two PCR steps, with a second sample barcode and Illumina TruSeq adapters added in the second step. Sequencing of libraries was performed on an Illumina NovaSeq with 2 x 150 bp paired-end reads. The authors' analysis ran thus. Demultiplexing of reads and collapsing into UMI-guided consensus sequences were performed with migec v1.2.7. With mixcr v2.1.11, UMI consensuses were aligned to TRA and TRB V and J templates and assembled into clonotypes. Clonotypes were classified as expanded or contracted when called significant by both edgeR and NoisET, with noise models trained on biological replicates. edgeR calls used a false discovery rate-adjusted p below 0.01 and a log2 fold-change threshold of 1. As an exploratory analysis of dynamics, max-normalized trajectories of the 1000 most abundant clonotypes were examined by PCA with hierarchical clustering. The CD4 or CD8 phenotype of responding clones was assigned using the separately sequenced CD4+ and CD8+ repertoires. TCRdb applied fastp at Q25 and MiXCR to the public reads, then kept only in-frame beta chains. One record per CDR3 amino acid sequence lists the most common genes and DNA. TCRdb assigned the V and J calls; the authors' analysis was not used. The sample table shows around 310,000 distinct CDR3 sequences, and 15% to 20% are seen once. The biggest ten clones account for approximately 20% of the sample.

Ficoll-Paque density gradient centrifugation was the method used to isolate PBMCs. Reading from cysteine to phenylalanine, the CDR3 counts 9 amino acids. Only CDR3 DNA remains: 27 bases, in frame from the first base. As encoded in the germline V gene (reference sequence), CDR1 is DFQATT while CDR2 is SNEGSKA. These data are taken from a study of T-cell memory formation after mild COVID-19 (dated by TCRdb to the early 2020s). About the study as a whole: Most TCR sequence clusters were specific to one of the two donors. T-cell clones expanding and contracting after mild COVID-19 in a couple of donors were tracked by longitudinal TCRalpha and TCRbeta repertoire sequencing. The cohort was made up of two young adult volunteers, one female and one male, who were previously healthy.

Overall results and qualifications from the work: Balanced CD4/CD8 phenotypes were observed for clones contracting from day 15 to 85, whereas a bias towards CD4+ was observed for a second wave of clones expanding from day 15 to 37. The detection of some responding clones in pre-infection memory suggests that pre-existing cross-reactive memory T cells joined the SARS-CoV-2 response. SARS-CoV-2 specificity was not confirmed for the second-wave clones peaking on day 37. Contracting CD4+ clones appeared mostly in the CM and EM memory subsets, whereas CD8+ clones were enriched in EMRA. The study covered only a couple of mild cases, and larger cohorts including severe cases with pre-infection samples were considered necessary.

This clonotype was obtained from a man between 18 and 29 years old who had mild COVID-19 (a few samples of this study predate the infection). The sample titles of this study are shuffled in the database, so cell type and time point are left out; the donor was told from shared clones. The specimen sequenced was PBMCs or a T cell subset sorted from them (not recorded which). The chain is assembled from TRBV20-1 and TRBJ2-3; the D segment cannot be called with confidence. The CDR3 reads CSPPNTQYF. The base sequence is TGCAGCCCCCCGAATACGCAGTATTTT.